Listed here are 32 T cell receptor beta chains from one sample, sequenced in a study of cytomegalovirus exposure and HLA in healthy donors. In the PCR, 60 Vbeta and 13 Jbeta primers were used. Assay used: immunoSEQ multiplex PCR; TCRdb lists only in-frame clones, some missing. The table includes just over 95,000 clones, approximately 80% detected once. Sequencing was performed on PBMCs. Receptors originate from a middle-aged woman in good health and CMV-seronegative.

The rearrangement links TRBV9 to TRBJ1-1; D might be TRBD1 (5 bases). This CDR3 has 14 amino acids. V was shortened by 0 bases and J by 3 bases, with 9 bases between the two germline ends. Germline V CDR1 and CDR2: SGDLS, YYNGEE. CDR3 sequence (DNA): TGTGCCAGCAGCGTAGAAGAAGGGGACACTGAAGCTTTCTTT. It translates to CASSVEEGDTEAFF.

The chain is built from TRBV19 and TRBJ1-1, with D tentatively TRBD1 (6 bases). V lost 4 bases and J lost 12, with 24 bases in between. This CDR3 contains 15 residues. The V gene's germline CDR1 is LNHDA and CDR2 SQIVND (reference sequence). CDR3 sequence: CASSSPGTRVHATFF. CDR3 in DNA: TGTGCCAGTAGTAGCCCTGGGACACGGGTTCACGCTACTTTCTTT.

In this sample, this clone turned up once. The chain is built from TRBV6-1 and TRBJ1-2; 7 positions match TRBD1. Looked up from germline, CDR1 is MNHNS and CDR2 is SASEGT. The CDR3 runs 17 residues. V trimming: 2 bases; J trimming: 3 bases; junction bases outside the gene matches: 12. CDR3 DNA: TGTGCCAGCAGTGAAAACAGGGGCAAAAGCTCATACTATGGCTACACCTTC. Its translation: CASSENRGKSSYYGYTF.

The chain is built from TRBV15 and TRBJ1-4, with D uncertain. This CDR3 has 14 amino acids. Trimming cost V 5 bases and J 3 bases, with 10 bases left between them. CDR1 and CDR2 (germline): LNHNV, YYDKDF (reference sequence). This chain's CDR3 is CATSELRANEKLFF. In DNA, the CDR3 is TGTGCCACCAGCGAACTGAGGGCTAATGAAAAACTGTTTTTT.

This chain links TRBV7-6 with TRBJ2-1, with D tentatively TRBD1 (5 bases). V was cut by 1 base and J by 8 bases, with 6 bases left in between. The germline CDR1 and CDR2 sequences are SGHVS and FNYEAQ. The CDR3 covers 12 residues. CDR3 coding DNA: TGTGCCAGCAGCTTAGAAGGGGATGAGCAGTTCTTC. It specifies CASSLEGDEQFF.

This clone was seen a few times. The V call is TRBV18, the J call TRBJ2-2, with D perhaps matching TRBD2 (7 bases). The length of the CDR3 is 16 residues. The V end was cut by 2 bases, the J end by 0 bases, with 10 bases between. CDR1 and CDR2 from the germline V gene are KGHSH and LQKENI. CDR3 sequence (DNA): TGTGCCAGCTCACCATCGGGGGGCGCGAACACCGGGGAGCTGTTTTTT. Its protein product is CASSPSGGANTGELFF.

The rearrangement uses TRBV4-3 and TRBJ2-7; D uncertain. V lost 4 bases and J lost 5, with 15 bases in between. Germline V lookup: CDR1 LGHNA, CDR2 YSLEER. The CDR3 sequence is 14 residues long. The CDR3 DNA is TGCGCCAGCAGCCTGGCGTTGGGCTCTAACGAGCAGTACTTC. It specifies CASSLALGSNEQYF.

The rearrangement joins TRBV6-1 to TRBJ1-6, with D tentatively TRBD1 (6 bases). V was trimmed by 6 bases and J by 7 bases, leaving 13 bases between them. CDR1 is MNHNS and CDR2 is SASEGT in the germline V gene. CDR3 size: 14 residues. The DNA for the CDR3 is TGTGCCAGCAGAGTACAGGGTGCGAATTCACCCCTCCACTTT. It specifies CASRVQGANSPLHF.

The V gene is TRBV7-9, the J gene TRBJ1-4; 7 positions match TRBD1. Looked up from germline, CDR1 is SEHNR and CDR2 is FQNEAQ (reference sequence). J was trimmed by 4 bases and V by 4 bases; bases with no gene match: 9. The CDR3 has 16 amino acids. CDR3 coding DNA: TGTGCCAGCAGCTCCCCGGACAGGATGAATAATGAAAAACTGTTTTTT. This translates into CASSSPDRMNNEKLFF.

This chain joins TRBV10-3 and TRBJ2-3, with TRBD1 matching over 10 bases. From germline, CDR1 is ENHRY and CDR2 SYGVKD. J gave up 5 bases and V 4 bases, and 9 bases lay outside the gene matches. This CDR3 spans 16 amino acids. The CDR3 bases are TGTGCCATCAGTGGCCGACAGGGGGCTGTTGGAGATACGCAGTATTTT. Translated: CAISGRQGAVGDTQYF.

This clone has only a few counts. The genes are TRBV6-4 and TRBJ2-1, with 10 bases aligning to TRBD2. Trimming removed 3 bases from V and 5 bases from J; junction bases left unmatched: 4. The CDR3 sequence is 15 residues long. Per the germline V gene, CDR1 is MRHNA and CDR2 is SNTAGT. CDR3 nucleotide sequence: TGTGCCAGCAGTGAAGGTAGCGGGGGGAACAATGAGCAGTTCTTC. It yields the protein CASSEGSGGNNEQFF.

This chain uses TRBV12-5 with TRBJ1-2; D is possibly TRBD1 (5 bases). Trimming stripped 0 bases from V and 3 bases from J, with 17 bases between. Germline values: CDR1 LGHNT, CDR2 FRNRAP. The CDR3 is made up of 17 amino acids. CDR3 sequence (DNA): TGTGCTAGTGGTTTGGTACGGGAGTGGGGGAACCACTATGGCTACACCTTC. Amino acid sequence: CASGLVREWGNHYGYTF.

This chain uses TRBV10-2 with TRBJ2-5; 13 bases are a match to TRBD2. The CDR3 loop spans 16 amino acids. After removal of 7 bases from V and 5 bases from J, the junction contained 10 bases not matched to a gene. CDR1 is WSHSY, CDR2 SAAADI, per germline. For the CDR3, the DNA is TGCGCCAGCAAAGGACTAGCGGGGGTCCGGGGGGAGACCCAGTACTTC. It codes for CASKGLAGVRGETQYF.

CDR3 loop: CASSPLDRDGTQYF. DNA of the CDR3: TGTGCCAGCTCACCCTTGGACAGGGATGGGACCCAGTACTTC. V is TRBV18 and J is TRBJ2-5, with 8 bases aligning to TRBD1. Germline V gene lookup returns CDR1 KGHSH and CDR2 LQKENI. The CDR3 is 14 residues long. J gave up 7 bases and V 3 bases, and 7 bases lay outside the gene matches.

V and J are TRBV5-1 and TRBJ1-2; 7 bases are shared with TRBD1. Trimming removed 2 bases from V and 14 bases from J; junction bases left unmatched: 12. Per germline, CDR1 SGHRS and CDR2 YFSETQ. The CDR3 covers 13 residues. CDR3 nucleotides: TGCGCCAGCAGCTTATTGTCCACAGGGGCCGGGACCTTC. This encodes CASSLLSTGAGTF. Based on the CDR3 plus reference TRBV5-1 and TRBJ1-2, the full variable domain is KAGVTQTPRYLIKTRGQQVTLSCSPISGHRSVSWYQQTPGQGLQFLFEYFSETQRNKGNFPGRFSGRQFSNSRSEMNVSTLELGDSALYLCASSLLSTGAGTFGSGTRLTVV.

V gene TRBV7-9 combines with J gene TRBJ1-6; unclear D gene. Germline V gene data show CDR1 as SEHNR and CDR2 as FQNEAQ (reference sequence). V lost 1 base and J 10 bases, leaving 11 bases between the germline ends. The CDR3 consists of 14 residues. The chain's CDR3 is CASSLETHYSPLHF. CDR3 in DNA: TGTGCCAGCAGCTTAGAGACCCACTACTCACCCCTCCACTTT.

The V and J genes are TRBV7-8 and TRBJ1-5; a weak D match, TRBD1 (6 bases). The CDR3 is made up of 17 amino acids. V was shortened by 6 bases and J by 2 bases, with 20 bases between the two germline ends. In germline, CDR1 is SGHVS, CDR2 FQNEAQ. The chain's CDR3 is CASSDRTGRRGNQPQHF. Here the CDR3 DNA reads TGTGCCAGCAGTGACAGAACAGGGCGAAGGGGCAATCAGCCCCAGCATTTT.

The CDR3 nucleotides read TGTGCCAGCAGTTACGAGGGCCTCTCTGGAAACACCATATATTTT. Its translation: CASSYEGLSGNTIYF. The chain employs TRBV6-5 and TRBJ1-3; D gene unclear. V lost 2 bases and J lost 0, with 8 bases in between. Germline V lookup: CDR1 MNHEY, CDR2 SVGAGI. CDR3 size: 15 residues.

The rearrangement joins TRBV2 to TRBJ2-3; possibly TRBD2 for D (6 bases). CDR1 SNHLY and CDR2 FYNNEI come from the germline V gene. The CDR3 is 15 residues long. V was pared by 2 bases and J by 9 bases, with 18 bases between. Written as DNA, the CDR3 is TGTGCCAGCAGTGAAAGAGCGGGTGGCTTCCGAACGCAGTATTTT. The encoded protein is CASSERAGGFRTQYF. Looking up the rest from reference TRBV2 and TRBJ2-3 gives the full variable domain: EPEVTQTPSHQVTQMGQEVILRCVPISNHLYFYWYRQILGQKVEFLVSFYNNEISEKSEIFDDQFSVERPDGSNFTLKIRSTKLEDSAMYFCASSERAGGFRTQYFGPGTRLTVL.

CDR3 amino acids: CASSLAGQETGELFF. CDR3 DNA: TGTGCCAGCAGTTTAGCGGGACAGGAGACCGGGGAGCTGTTTTTT. The chain uses TRBV27 and TRBJ2-2, with 8 nucleotides matching TRBD1. V lost 2 bases to trimming and J lost 5 bases; unmatched junction nucleotides: 4. Germline V gene sequence: CDR1 MNHEY, CDR2 SMNVEV (reference sequence). The CDR3 length is 15 residues.

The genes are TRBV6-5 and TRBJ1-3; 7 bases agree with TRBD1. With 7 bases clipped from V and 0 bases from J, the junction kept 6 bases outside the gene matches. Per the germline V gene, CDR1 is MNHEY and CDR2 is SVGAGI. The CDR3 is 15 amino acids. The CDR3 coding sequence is TGTGCCAGCAAAGCCGGGACAGTCTCTGGAAACACCATATATTTT. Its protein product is CASKAGTVSGNTIYF.

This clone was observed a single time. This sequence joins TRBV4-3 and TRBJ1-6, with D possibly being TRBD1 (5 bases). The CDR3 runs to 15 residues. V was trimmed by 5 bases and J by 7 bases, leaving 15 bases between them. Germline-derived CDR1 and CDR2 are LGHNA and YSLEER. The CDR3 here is CASSSQVPLNSPLHF. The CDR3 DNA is TGCGCCAGCAGCTCACAGGTCCCTCTAAATTCACCCCTCCACTTT.

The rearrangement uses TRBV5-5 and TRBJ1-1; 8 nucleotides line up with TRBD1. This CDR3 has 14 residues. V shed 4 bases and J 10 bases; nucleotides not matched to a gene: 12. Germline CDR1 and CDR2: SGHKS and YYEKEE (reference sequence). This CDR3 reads CASSSTTGDFGAFF. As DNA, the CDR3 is TGTGCCAGCAGCAGCACGACAGGGGATTTCGGAGCTTTCTTT.

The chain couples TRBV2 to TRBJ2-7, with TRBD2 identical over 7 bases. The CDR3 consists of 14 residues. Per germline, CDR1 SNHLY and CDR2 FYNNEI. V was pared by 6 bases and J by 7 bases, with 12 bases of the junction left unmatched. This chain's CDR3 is CASRNLGGDGEQYF. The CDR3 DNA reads TGTGCCAGCAGGAACCTTGGGGGGGACGGGGAGCAGTACTTC.

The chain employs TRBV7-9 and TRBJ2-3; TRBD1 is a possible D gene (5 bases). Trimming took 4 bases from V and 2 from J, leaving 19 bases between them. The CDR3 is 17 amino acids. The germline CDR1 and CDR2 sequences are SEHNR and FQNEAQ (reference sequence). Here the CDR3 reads CASSSRPLTDYTDTQYF. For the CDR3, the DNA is TGTGCCAGCAGCTCCCGACCCTTGACAGATTACACAGATACGCAGTATTTT.

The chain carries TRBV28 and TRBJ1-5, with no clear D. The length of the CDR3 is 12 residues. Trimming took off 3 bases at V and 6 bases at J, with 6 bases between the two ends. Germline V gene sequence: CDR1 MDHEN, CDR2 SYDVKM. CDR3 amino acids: CASSLIGQPQHF. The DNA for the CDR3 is TGTGCCAGCAGTTTGATCGGTCAGCCCCAGCATTTT.

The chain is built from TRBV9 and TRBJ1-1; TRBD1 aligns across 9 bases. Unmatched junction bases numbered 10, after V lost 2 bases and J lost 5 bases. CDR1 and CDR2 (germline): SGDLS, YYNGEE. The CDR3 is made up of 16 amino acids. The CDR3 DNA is TGTGCCAGCAGCGTCGGGACAGGGACTTCCTTAACTGAAGCTTTCTTT. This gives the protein CASSVGTGTSLTEAFF.

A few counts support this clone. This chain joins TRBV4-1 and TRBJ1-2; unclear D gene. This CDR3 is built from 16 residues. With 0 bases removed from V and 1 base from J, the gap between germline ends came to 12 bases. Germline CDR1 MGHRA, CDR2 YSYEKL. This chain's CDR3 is CASSQDVRSLNYGYTF. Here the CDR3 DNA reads TGCGCCAGCAGCCAAGATGTCAGATCCCTTAACTATGGCTACACCTTC.

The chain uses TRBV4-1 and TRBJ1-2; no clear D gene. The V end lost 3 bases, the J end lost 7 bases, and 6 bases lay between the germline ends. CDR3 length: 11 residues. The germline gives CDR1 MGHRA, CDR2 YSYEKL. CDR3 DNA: TGCGCCAGCAGCCACGTGGCTGGCTACACCTTC. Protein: CASSHVAGYTF.

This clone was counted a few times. CDR3 nucleotide sequence: TGTGCCAGCAGCGTAGCGGGCAGGGGGAACACTGAAGCTTTCTTT. Translating it yields CASSVAGRGNTEAFF. The chain joins TRBV9 to TRBJ1-1, with D perhaps matching TRBD1 (6 bases). CDR3 length: 15 amino acids. The V and J ends lost 0 bases and 1 base respectively, with 10 bases between them. CDR1 and CDR2 (germline): SGDLS, YYNGEE.

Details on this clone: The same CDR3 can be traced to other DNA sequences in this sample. CDR3 DNA: TGTGCCAGCAGCTCCCGGGACAGAGTCTACGAGCAGTACTTC. This sequence encodes CASSSRDRVYEQYF. The rearrangement uses TRBV7-9 and TRBJ2-7, with TRBD1 matching over 7 bases. The CDR3 runs to 14 residues. Losses at the gene ends were 4 bases for V and 3 bases for J; bases not matched to a gene: 6. In germline, CDR1 is SEHNR, CDR2 FQNEAQ (reference sequence).

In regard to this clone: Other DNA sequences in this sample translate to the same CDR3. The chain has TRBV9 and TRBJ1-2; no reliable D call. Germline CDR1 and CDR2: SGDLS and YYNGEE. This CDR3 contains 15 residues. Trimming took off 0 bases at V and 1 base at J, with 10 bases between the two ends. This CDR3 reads CASSVGPGGNYGYTF. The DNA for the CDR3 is TGTGCCAGCAGCGTAGGGCCAGGTGGTAACTATGGCTACACCTTC.